Below are 3 T cell receptor beta chains sequenced from a single sample in a study of cytomegalovirus exposure and HLA in healthy donors. PCR primers comprised 60 Vbeta and 13 Jbeta primers. The method was immunoSEQ multiplex PCR; TCRdb's version includes in-frame clones alone and lacks a portion of them. The repertoire holds approximately 110,000 clones, with approximately 80% as singletons. The specimen sequenced was PBMCs. These receptors were obtained from a woman aged 25 to 39 in good health and CMV-seropositive.

The J gene is TRBJ1-1, the V gene TRBV29-1; unclear D gene. CDR1 SQVTM and CDR2 ANQGSEA come from the germline V gene. Trimming stripped 5 bases from V and 2 bases from J, with 15 bases between. CDR3 length: 14 residues. As DNA, the CDR3 is TGCAGCGTTCATCCGGGAGCAATAAACACTGAAGCTTTCTTT. It codes for CSVHPGAINTEAFF.

A word on this clone: The sample contains more than one DNA sequence encoding this CDR3. J is TRBJ1-5 and V is TRBV19, with D perhaps matching TRBD1 (5 bases). Germline CDR1 and CDR2: LNHDA and SQIVND (reference sequence). V lost 3 bases to trimming and J lost 5 bases, with 20 bases between them. There are 17 residues in the CDR3. The CDR3 DNA sequence: TGTGCCAGTAGTATGGGGCGACCTATCCTCGCAGATCAGCCCCAGCATTTT. This sequence encodes CASSMGRPILADQPQHF.

The chain recombines TRBV27 with TRBJ2-1; D gene unclear. The CDR3 runs to 14 residues. CDR1 and CDR2 (germline): MNHEY, SMNVEV (reference sequence). V was cut by 7 bases and J by 2 bases, with 12 bases left in between. DNA of the CDR3: TGTGCCAGCACCCCGACTGGAACCTACAATGAGCAGTTCTTC. This sequence encodes CASTPTGTYNEQFF.